This passage covers 18 T cell receptor beta chains from one sample sequenced in a study of blood T cells in healthy people across ages. Combining a sample-barcoded 5' primer with a J-beta primer mix, a second PCR ran for roughly 7 to 12 cycles. TCRdb processed the 5' RACE reads anew with MiXCR; each CDR3 protein has one entry. The data hold some 1.4 million distinct CDR3 sequences, with roughly 40% observed a single time. The specimen sequenced was blood. All receptors come from a woman aged 18-35 years in good health.

V usage is TRBV20-1 and J usage is TRBJ2-4; 7 bases map to TRBD2. V lost 2 bases and J lost 13; bases outside the gene matches: 8. Germline-derived CDR1 and CDR2 are DFQATT and SNEGSKA (reference sequence). The CDR3 consists of 12 residues. The CDR3 spells CSARPGPREQYF. In DNA form, the CDR3 reads TGCAGTGCTAGACCGGGACCGCGGGAGCAGTACTTC.

J is TRBJ2-2 and V is TRBV7-8; D possibly corresponds to TRBD2 (6 bases). The CDR3 extends over 18 amino acids. The V gene lost 6 bases and the J gene lost 4 bases, with 24 bases spanning the gap. The germline gives CDR1 SGHVS, CDR2 FQNEAQ. This CDR3 is CASRSNPGASELTGELFF. CDR3 in DNA: TGTGCCAGCAGATCAAATCCTGGGGCTAGCGAACTCACCGGGGAGCTGTTTTTT.

V gene TRBV6-1 combines with J gene TRBJ2-7; TRBD2 matches 8 bases. V gave up 4 bases and J gave up 0 bases; unmatched junction bases: 5. Germline loops: CDR1 MNHNS, CDR2 SASEGT. The CDR3 loop spans 15 amino acids. CDR3 loop: CASSVLAGPSYEQYF. The CDR3 DNA reads as TGTGCCAGCAGTGTATTAGCGGGACCCTCCTACGAGCAGTACTTC.

The chain couples TRBV6-5 to TRBJ1-1, with TRBD1 matching 8 bases. Trimming took 6 bases from V and 4 from J; bases not matched to a gene: 4. Germline-derived CDR1 and CDR2 are MNHEY and SVGAGI. This CDR3 has 13 residues. The chain's CDR3 is CASRTTGGTEAFF. CDR3 DNA: TGTGCCAGCAGGACAACAGGGGGCACTGAAGCTTTCTTT.

About this clonotype itself: A much more abundant neighbour one base away suggests this may be a read error. This chain connects TRBV3-1 to TRBJ2-5; 11 bases map to TRBD2. The closer fit of TRBJ2-1 to the DNA end suggests the J call may be wrong. CDR1 is LGHDT, CDR2 YNNKEL, per germline (reference sequence). The CDR3 extends over 15 amino acids. The CDR3: CASSAGTSGQETQFF. CDR3 DNA: TGTGCCAGCAGCGCGGGGACTAGCGGACAAGAGACCCAGTTCTTC.

The chain couples TRBV12-3 or TRBV12-4 to TRBJ1-2, with 10 bases lining up with TRBD1. J lost 1 base, V lost 4 bases, and 6 bases had no gene match. The CDR3 runs to 16 residues. CDR3 in DNA: TGTGCCAGCAGTTCGGGGACAGGGGTCGATAACTATGGCTACACCTTC. This gives the protein CASSSGTGVDNYGYTF.

This clonotype was counted between two and nine times. Here the CDR3 DNA reads TGTGCCAGCAGCCACCTAGCGGACCTAGCCAAAAACATTCAGTACTTC. Protein: CASSHLADLAKNIQYF. The genes are TRBV14 and TRBJ2-4; TRBD2 agrees at 7 bases. Trimming at V came to 3 bases and at J to 0 bases, leaving 5 bases not matched to a gene. The CDR3 loop spans 16 amino acids. In germline, CDR1 is SGHDN, CDR2 FVKESK.

This clonotype has a handful of counts. The CDR3 protein is CSARGAAGTEAFF. CDR3 nucleotides: TGCAGTGCTAGAGGAGCCGCGGGCACTGAAGCTTTCTTT. J is TRBJ1-1 and V is TRBV20-1; D is ambiguous. The CDR3 sequence is 13 residues long. Germline CDR1 is DFQATT and CDR2 is SNEGSKA (reference sequence). V lost 1 base and J lost 4, with 10 bases in between.

This clonotype showed up just a few times. This chain links TRBV5-1 with TRBJ2-1, with D possibly being TRBD1 or TRBD2 (5 bases each). Trimming left V 4 bases short and J 12 bases short, with 26 bases between. Germline values: CDR1 SGHRS, CDR2 YFSETQ. This CDR3 has 16 amino acids. CDR3 DNA sequence: TGCGCCAGCAGCCCCGGGACGAATCTCCCCAGCAGTAGGCAGTTCTTC. This translates into CASSPGTNLPSSRQFF.

This clonotype occurred a few times. The chain links TRBV20-1 to TRBJ2-7; 8 bases agree with TRBD1. The germline V gene has CDR1 DFQATT and CDR2 SNEGSKA (reference sequence). V shed 2 bases and J 2 bases; nucleotides not matched to a gene: 8. This CDR3 spans 15 amino acids. This CDR3 is CSARSQGATTYEQYF. In DNA, the CDR3 is TGCAGTGCTAGAAGCCAGGGGGCAACAACCTACGAGCAGTACTTC.

The chain uses TRBV2 and TRBJ2-4, with unresolved D. The CDR3 covers 16 residues. Looked up from germline, CDR1 is SNHLY and CDR2 is FYNNEI. Trimming took off 4 bases at V and 0 bases at J, with 13 bases between the two ends. CDR3 loop: CASSAELILAKNIQYF. For the CDR3, the DNA is TGTGCCAGCAGTGCGGAGTTGATTTTAGCCAAAAACATTCAGTACTTC.

CDR3 sequence (DNA): TGCAGCGTTAATGTCGGTAGAATGGACACCCCATATGGCTACACCTTC. This encodes CSVNVGRMDTPYGYTF. The chain couples TRBV29-1 to TRBJ1-2; TRBD1 is a possible D gene (5 bases). Germline V CDR1 and CDR2: SQVTM, ANQGSEA. The CDR3 runs 16 residues. The V and J ends lost 5 bases and 5 bases respectively, with 24 bases between them.

The chain couples TRBV20-1 to TRBJ1-6; D call uncertain. Germline assignment: CDR1 DFQATT and CDR2 SNEGSKA (reference sequence). The length of the CDR3 is 13 residues. Trimming cost V 1 base and J 7 bases, with 8 bases left between them. CDR3 protein: CSARGTENSPLHF. The DNA of the CDR3 is TGCAGTGCTAGAGGGACGGAGAATTCACCCCTCCACTTT.

This clonotype was counted a few times. This rearrangement joins TRBV30 to TRBJ2-1; tentative D call: TRBD1 (5 bases). Trimming took off 3 bases at V and 9 bases at J, with 6 bases between the two ends. The germline V gene has CDR1 GTSNPN and CDR2 SVGIG (reference sequence). This CDR3 is 10 amino acids long. The CDR3 is CAWRRGEQFF. CDR3 coding DNA: TGTGCCTGGAGAAGGGGTGAGCAGTTCTTC. Full variable domain (rest looked up from reference TRBV30 and TRBJ2-1): SQTIHQWPATLVQPVGSPLSLECTVEGTSNPNLYWYRQAAGRGLQLLFYSVGIGQISSEVPQNLSASRPQDRQFILSSKKLLLSDSGFYLCAWRRGEQFFGPGTRLTVL.

The chain combines TRBV2 with TRBJ2-5; 7 positions agree with TRBD1. From germline, CDR1 is SNHLY and CDR2 FYNNEI. V was pared by 8 bases and J by 6 bases, with 9 bases of the junction left unmatched. This CDR3 contains 13 residues. The CDR3 loop is CASCPDRWKTQYF. For the CDR3, the DNA is TGTGCCAGCTGTCCGGACAGGTGGAAGACCCAGTACTTC.

The chain uses TRBV6-2 or TRBV6-3 and TRBJ2-7, with a weak D call TRBD2 (5 bases). The CDR3 totals 15 residues. The germline V gene has CDR1 MNHEY and CDR2 SVGEGT. V gave up 6 bases and J gave up 2 bases, with 17 bases separating them. In nucleotides, the CDR3 is TGTGCCAGCAGCACTAAAGCGGAAGTCACCTACGAGCAGTACTTC. Amino acid sequence: CASSTKAEVTYEQYF.

This clonotype has only a few counts. The J gene is TRBJ2-7, the V gene TRBV7-9; D remains unclear. Per the germline V gene, CDR1 is SEHNR and CDR2 is FQNEAQ (reference sequence). CDR3 length equals 12 residues. The germline V and J ends were trimmed by 4 bases and 4 bases, with 8 bases remaining between them. The CDR3 DNA reads as TGTGCCAGCAGCTCTAGGATGTACGAGCAGTACTTC. This sequence encodes CASSSRMYEQYF.

The chain carries TRBV6-1 and TRBJ2-7, with a possible D match to TRBD2 (5 bases). V gave up 5 bases and J gave up 1 base, with 21 bases separating them. The CDR3 length is 17 residues. In germline, CDR1 is MNHNS, CDR2 SASEGT. The CDR3 DNA reads TGTGCCAGCAGTCCACTTGGAAAGGAGGATCTATCCTACGAGCAGTACTTC. Translating it yields CASSPLGKEDLSYEQYF.